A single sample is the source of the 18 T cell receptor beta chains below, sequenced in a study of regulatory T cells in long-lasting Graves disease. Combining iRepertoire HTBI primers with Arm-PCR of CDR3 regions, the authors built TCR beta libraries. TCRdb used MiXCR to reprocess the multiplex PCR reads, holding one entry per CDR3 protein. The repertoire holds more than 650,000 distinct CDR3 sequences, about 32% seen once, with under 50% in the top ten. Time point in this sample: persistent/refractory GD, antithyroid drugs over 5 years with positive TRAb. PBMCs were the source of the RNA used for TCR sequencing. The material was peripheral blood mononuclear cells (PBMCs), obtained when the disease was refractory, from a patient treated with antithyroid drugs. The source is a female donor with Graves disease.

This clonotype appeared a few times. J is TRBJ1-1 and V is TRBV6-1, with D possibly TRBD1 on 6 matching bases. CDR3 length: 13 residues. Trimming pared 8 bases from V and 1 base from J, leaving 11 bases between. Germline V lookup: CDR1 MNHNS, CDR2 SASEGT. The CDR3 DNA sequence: TGTGCCAGCGGGGCGGACAGGAACACTGAAGCTTTCTTT. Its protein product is CASGADRNTEAFF.

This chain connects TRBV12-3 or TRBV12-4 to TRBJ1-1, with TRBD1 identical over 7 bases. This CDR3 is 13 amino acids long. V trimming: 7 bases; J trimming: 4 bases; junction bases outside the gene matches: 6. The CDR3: CASIVTGSTEAFF. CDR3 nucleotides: TGTGCCAGCATTGTGACAGGGTCCACTGAAGCTTTCTTT.

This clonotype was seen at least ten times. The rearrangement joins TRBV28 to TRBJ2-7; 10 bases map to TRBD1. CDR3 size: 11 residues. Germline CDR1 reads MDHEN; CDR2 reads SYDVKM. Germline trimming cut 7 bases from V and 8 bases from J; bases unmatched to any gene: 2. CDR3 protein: CASTTGGKQYF. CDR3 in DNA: TGTGCCAGCACGACAGGGGGCAAGCAGTACTTC.

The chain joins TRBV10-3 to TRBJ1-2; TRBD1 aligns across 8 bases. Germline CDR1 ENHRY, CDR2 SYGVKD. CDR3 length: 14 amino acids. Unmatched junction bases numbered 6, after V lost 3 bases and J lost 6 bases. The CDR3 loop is CAISETTGENGYTF. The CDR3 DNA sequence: TGTGCCATCAGTGAAACGACAGGGGAAAATGGCTACACCTTC.

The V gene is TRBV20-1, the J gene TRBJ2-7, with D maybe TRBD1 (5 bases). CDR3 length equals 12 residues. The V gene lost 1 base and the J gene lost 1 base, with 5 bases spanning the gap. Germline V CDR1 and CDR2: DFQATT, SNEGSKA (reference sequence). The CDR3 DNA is TGCAGTGCTAGAGGACAGTCCTACGAGCAGTACTTC. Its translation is CSARGQSYEQYF.

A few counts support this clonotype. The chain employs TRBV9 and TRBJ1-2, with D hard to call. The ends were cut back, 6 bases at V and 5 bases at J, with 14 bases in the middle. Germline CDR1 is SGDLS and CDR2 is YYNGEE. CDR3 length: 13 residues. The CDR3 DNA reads TGTGCCAGCACGATCGGAACTATGTATGGCTACACCTTC. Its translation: CASTIGTMYGYTF.

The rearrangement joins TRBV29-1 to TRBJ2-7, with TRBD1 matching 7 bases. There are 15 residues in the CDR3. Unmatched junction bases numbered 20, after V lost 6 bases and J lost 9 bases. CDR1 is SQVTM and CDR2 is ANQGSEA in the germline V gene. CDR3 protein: CSVQTTGTAGFGQYF. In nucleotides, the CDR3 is TGCAGCGTCCAAACTACCGGGACAGCTGGCTTTGGGCAGTACTTC.

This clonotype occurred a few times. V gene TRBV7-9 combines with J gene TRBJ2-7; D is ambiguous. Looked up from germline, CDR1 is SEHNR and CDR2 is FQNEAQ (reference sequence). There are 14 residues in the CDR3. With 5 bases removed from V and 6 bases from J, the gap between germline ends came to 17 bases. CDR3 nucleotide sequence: TGTGCCAGCAGCCATAACCAGGCAGGTGGCGAGCAGTACTTC. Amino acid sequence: CASSHNQAGGEQYF. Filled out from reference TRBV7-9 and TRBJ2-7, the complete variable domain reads DTGVSQNPRHKITKRGQNVTFRCDPISEHNRLYWYRQTLGQGPEFLTYFQNEAQLEKSRLLSDRFSAERPKGSFSTLEIQRTEQGDSAMYLCASSHNQAGGEQYFGPGTRLTVT.

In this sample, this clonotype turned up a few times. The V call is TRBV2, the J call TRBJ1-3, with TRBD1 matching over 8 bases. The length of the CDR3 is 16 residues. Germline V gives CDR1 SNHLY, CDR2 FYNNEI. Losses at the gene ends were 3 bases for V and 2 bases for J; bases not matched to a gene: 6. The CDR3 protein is CASSDATGGAGNTIYF. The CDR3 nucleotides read TGTGCCAGCAGTGATGCAACAGGGGGAGCTGGAAACACCATATATTTT.

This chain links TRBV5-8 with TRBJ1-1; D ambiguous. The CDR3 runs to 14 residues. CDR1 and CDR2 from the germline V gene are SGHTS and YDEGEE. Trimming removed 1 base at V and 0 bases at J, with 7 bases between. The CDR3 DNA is TGTGCCAGCAGCTTGCTTCTGATGAACACTGAAGCTTTCTTT. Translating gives CASSLLLMNTEAFF.

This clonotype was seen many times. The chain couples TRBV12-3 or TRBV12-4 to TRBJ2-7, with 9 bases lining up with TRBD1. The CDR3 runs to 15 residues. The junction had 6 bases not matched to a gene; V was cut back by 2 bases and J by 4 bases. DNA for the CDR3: TGTGCCAGCAGTTTAAGGGGGACAGGGCTTTACGAGCAGTACTTC. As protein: CASSLRGTGLYEQYF.

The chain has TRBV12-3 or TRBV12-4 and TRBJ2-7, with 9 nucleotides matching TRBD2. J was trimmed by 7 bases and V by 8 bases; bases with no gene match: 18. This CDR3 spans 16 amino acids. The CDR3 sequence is CASGPTLGAGGGEQYF. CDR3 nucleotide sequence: TGTGCCAGCGGCCCCACCTTGGGAGCGGGAGGAGGGGAGCAGTACTTC.

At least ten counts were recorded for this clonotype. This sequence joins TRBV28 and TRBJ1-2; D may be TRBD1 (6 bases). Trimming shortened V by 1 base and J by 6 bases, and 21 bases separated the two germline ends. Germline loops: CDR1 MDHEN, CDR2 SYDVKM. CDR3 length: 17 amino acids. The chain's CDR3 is CASSLYSGDRIRHGYTF. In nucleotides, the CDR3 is TGTGCCAGCAGTTTATATAGTGGTGACAGGATCCGTCATGGCTACACCTTC.

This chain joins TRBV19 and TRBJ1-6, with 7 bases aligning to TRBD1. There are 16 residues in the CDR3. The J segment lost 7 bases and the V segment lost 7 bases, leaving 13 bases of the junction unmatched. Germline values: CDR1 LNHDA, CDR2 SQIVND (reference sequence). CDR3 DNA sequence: TGTGCCAGTACCATCAGGCCCCAGGGGGAGAATTCACCCCTCCACTTT. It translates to CASTIRPQGENSPLHF.

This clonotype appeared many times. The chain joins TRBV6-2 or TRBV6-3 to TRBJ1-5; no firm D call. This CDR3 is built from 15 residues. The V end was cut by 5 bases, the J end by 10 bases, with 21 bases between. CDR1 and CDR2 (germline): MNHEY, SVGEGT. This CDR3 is CASSEAGGPFGPQHF. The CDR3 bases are TGTGCCAGCAGTGAAGCAGGCGGACCGTTCGGCCCCCAGCATTTT.

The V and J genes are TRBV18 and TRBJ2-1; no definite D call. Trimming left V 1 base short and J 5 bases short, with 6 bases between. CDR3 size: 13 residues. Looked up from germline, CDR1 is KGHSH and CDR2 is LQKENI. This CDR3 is CASSPRANNEQFF. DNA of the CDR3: TGTGCCAGCTCACCACGCGCAAACAATGAGCAGTTCTTC.

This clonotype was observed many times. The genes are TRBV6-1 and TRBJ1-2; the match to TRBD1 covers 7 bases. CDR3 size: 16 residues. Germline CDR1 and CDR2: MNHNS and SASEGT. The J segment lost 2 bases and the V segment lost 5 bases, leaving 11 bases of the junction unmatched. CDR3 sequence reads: CASSLLLPQGNYGYTF. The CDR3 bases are TGTGCCAGCAGTCTCCTCTTACCACAGGGGAACTATGGCTACACCTTC.

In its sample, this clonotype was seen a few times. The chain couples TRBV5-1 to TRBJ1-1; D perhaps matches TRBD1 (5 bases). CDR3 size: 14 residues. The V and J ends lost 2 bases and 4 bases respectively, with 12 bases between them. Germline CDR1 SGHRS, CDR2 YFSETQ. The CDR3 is CASSFSGGSTEAFF. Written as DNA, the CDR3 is TGCGCCAGCAGCTTCTCGGGGGGGAGCACTGAAGCTTTCTTT. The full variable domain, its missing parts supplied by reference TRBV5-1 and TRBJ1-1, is KAGVTQTPRYLIKTRGQQVTLSCSPISGHRSVSWYQQTPGQGLQFLFEYFSETQRNKGNFPGRFSGRQFSNSRSEMNVSTLELGDSALYLCASSFSGGSTEAFFGQGTRLTVV.